Listed below are T cell receptor beta chains from one sample, sequenced in a study of blood T cell repertoires in COVID-19. Only in-frame clones appear in the TCRdb table, and some are missing; sequencing was by immunoSEQ multiplex PCR. The top ten clones hold about 1.3% of a sample with roughly 200,000 clones, about 90% of them seen once. The specimen was PBMCs or T cells enriched from blood (not recorded which). The receptors originated from a man aged 30 to 45 who had recovered from COVID-19. CDR3s include the opening cysteine and the closing phenylalanine or tryptophan. D genes are given only for firm matches. Some rows mark clone size as missing; the rest say once, few, many or name a class of expanded clone.

j_call clone_size d_call v_call cdr3_length cdr3_aa cdr3_nt
TRBJ1-6 - - TRBV4-2 14 CASSPDSRGSPLHF TGTGCCAGCAGCCCCGATTCTAGGGGATCACCCCTCCACTTT
TRBJ2-5 - - TRBV4-1 14 CASSQEVGLETQYF TGCGCCAGCAGCCAAGAGGTCGGGTTAGAGACCCAGTACTTC
TRBJ2-7 - - TRBV7-2 14 CASSDGERVYEQYF TGTGCCAGCAGCGACGGGGAACGGGTCTACGAGCAGTACTTC
TRBJ1-1 - TRBD1 TRBV7-8 14 CASSIRDRGTEAFF TGTGCCAGCAGCATCCGGGACAGGGGCACTGAAGCTTTCTTT
TRBJ1-1 once - TRBV30 13 CAWSVQADTEAFF TGTGCCTGGAGTGTACAGGCGGACACTGAAGCTTTCTTT
TRBJ1-2 - - TRBV4-3 15 CASSQERTANYGYTF TGCGCCAGCAGCCAAGAGAGGACAGCTAACTATGGCTACACCTTC
TRBJ1-2 - TRBD1 TRBV27 12 CASFRQGYGYTF TGTGCCAGCTTCAGACAGGGCTATGGCTACACCTTC
TRBJ2-1 - TRBD1 TRBV6-4 14 CARLGTGGYNEQFF TGTGCCAGGCTCGGGACAGGGGGCTACAATGAGCAGTTCTTC
TRBJ1-2 - TRBD1 TRBV3-1/TRBV3-2 16 CASSHYRTGKGYGYTF TGTGCCAGCAGCCATTATCGGACAGGGAAGGGCTATGGCTACACCTTC
TRBJ1-4 - TRBD1 TRBV4-3 15 CASSLNRGPDEKLFF TGCGCCAGCAGCCTCAACAGGGGGCCCGATGAAAAACTGTTTTTT
TRBJ1-2 - TRBD1 TRBV28 15 CASSSPGQANYGYTF TGTGCCAGCAGTTCCCCCGGACAGGCTAACTATGGCTACACCTTC
TRBJ1-6 - TRBD1 TRBV28 15 CASIWAGGLNSPLHF TGTGCCAGCATTTGGGCAGGGGGCTTGAATTCACCCCTCCACTTT
TRBJ1-6 few - TRBV6-2/TRBV6-3 14 CASSSSGGGSPLHF TGTGCCAGCAGCTCCAGCGGGGGCGGCTCACCCCTCCACTTT
TRBJ2-3 - TRBD1 TRBV6-2/TRBV6-3 15 CASSWDRNLTDTQYF TGTGCCAGCAGTTGGGACAGGAACCTTACAGATACGCAGTATTTT
TRBJ1-1 - TRBD1 TRBV4-3 18 CASSLQPQGQGFGTEAFF TGCGCCAGCAGCTTACAGCCCCAGGGACAGGGGTTCGGCACTGAAGCTTTCTTT
TRBJ2-7 - - TRBV19 14 CASSIRRGSYEQYF TGTGCCAGTAGTATACGCAGGGGCAGCTACGAGCAGTACTTC
TRBJ1-1 - - TRBV11-2 13 CASSQAQNTEAFF TGTGCCAGCAGCCAAGCCCAGAACACTGAAGCTTTCTTT
TRBJ2-3 - TRBD2 TRBV15 17 CATSRLGLATSTDTQYF TGTGCCACCAGCAGACTCGGACTAGCGACAAGCACAGATACGCAGTATTTT
TRBJ2-7 - TRBD1 TRBV19 15 CASSVLRDRIHEQYF TGTGCCAGTAGTGTCCTCCGGGACAGGATCCACGAGCAGTACTTC
TRBJ1-3 few - TRBV9 16 CASSDGIQDSGNTIYF TGTGCCAGCAGCGATGGCATACAGGACTCTGGAAACACCATATATTTT
TRBJ2-1 - TRBD2 TRBV19 16 CASSPGVAGNYNEQFF TGTGCCAGTAGCCCTGGAGTAGCGGGAAATTACAATGAGCAGTTCTTC
TRBJ2-2 - - TRBV19 16 CASSMPSPRDTGELFF TGTGCCAGTAGTATGCCTAGCCCGCGAGACACCGGGGAGCTGTTTTTT
TRBJ2-2 - TRBD2 TRBV13 16 CASSPGLAGTTGELFF TGTGCCAGCAGCCCGGGACTAGCGGGGACCACCGGGGAGCTGTTTTTT
TRBJ1-4 once - TRBV27 15 CASSLWAGANEKLFF TGTGCCAGCAGTTTATGGGCAGGGGCTAATGAAAAACTGTTTTTT
TRBJ1-5 - - TRBV5-6 15 CASSPRGGGNQPQHF TGTGCCAGCAGCCCCCGCGGGGGAGGGAATCAGCCCCAGCATTTT
TRBJ2-1 - TRBD2 TRBV4-3 18 CASSQGFLAGVSYNEQFF TGCGCCAGCAGCCAAGGATTCCTAGCGGGAGTCTCCTACAATGAGCAGTTCTTC
TRBJ2-3 - TRBD2 TRBV7-6 16 CASSKLAPTSTDTQYF TGTGCCAGCAGCAAACTAGCGCCAACTAGCACAGATACGCAGTATTTT
TRBJ2-7 - TRBD2 TRBV4-3 15 CASSQGLAETYEQYF TGCGCCAGCAGCCAGGGACTAGCGGAGACCTACGAGCAGTACTTC
TRBJ1-1 - TRBD1 TRBV19 16 CASSIGTGVMNTEAFF TGTGCCAGTAGTATCGGGACAGGGGTCATGAACACTGAAGCTTTCTTT
TRBJ1-2 - - TRBV27 15 CASRISPGANYGYTF TGTGCCAGCAGAATAAGTCCAGGGGCCAACTATGGCTACACCTTC
TRBJ1-5 - - TRBV10-2 13 CASSSDRGQPQHF TGCGCCAGCAGTTCGGACCGGGGACAGCCCCAGCATTTT
TRBJ2-2 - TRBD1 TRBV10-3 16 CAISEGWDRATGELFF TGTGCCATCAGTGAAGGGTGGGACAGGGCAACCGGGGAGCTGTTTTTT
TRBJ2-1 once TRBD2 TRBV27 14 CASIGTSGTLEQFF TGTGCCAGCATCGGGACTAGCGGGACCCTTGAGCAGTTCTTC
TRBJ1-6 few - TRBV4-1 16 CASSQEPGGAYSPLHF TGCGCCAGCAGCCAAGAACCGGGGGGCGCGTATTCACCCCTCCACTTT
TRBJ2-1 - TRBD1 TRBV5-1 15 CASSFRDSSYNEQFF TGCGCCAGCAGCTTCCGGGACAGCTCCTACAATGAGCAGTTCTTC
TRBJ2-2 - - TRBV9 14 CASSADLASGELFF TGTGCCAGCAGCGCCGATCTAGCGAGCGGGGAGCTGTTTTTT
TRBJ2-6 - TRBD2 TRBV28 16 CASSLPSGSGANVLTF TGTGCCAGCAGTTTACCTAGCGGCTCTGGGGCCAACGTCCTGACTTTC
TRBJ1-2 - - TRBV12-3/TRBV12-4 13 CASSLEQWIGYTF TGTGCCAGCAGTTTAGAACAGTGGATTGGCTACACCTTC
TRBJ1-6 - - TRBV10-1 15 CANLQGEGYNSPLHF TGCGCCAACCTACAGGGTGAAGGCTATAATTCACCCCTCCACTTT
TRBJ2-3 - TRBD2 TRBV3-1/TRBV3-2 18 CASSQDAVGGRSTDTQYF TGTGCCAGCAGCCAAGATGCTGTCGGCGGGAGGTCCACAGATACGCAGTATTTT
TRBJ2-7 - TRBD1 TRBV4-3 16 CASSQDRDRGSYEQYF TGCGCCAGCAGCCAAGACCGGGACAGGGGTAGCTACGAGCAGTACTTC
TRBJ2-3 - TRBD2 TRBV5-4 17 CASSLASGLAEANTQYF TGTGCCAGCAGCTTGGCCTCGGGGCTAGCGGAAGCGAATACGCAGTATTTT
TRBJ2-1 - - TRBV19 14 CASSTQGSYNEQFF TGTGCCAGTAGTACACAGGGCTCCTACAATGAGCAGTTCTTC